The clone carrying this T cell receptor (beta chain) appeared a single time. The source of the sample is a study of blood T cell repertoires in COVID-19. Study-level information: Both acute and convalescent COVID-19 samples were obtained from the United States, Italy and Spain. Sources were T cells, B-cell-depleted T cells, or PBMCs; the material itself was cDNA or gDNA.

Germline assignment: CDR1 SQVTM and CDR2 ANQGSEA. V lost 6 bases and J lost 4; bases outside the gene matches: 5. This CDR3 comprises 12 residues. In the source study's methods: For nucleated cells, counts were estimated from reference gene primer amplification. Method: immunoSEQ multiplex PCR; TCRdb's copy keeps in-frame clones and lacks some. From that table come the V and J calls and clone size; the DNA was used to work out D and trimming. The sample has 380,000 or so clones, roughly 90% seen once; the top ten hold around 1.3%. J is TRBJ1-2 and V is TRBV29-1; TRBD1 agrees at 7 bases. The origin of this receptor is a man aged 35 to 55 with acute or convalescent COVID-19. The sequenced material came from peripheral blood. In nucleotides, the CDR3 is TGCAGCGTAAGACAGGGTTCCTATGGCTACACCTTC. As protein: CSVRQGSYGYTF.